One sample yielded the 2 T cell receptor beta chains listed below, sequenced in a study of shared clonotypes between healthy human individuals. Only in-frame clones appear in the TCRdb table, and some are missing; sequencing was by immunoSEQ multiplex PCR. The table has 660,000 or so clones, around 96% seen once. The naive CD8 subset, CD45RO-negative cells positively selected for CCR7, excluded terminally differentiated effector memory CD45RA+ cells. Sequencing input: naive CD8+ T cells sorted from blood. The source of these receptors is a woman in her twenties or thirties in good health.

For the CDR3, the DNA is TGCGCCAGCAGCCACCAGTTAAGCAATCAGCCCCAGCATTTT. The encoded protein is CASSHQLSNQPQHF. The chain uses TRBV4-1 and TRBJ1-5; the D is unclear. CDR1 is MGHRA and CDR2 is YSYEKL in the germline V gene. The CDR3 has 14 amino acids. The germline V and J ends were trimmed by 3 bases and 1 base, with 7 bases remaining between them.

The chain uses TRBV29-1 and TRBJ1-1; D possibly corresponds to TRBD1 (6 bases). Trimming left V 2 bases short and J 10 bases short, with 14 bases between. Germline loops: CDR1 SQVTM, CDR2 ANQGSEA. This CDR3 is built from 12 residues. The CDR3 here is CSVEQGIKGAFF. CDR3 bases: TGCAGCGTTGAACAGGGGATAAAAGGAGCTTTCTTT.